One T cell receptor (beta chain) is described in this entry. Antigen: not known. The CDR3 spans 16 residues. Trimming cost V 5 bases and J 5 bases; bases outside gene matches: 11. In germline, CDR1 is SGHAT, CDR2 FQNNGV. This record belongs to a study of OX40 agonist ivuxolimab in advanced cancers. Background on the study: Earlier treatment with anti-PD-1, anti-PD-L1 or anti-CTLA-4 was permitted, and approximately 38% had received some.

Whole-study results and caveats: The study found among the lowest clonal expansion in partial responders at 0.1-3.0 mg/kg.

Here immunoSEQ multiplex PCR was the method, and the copy in TCRdb shows in-frame clones only, minus some. The repertoire holds over 50,000 clones, less than 85% seen once, with under 0.65% in the top ten. The source was CD4+ or CD8+ T cells sorted from blood, collected in a trial of the OX40 agonist ivuxolimab. V and J are TRBV11-2 and TRBJ2-2; 7 bases are a match to TRBD2. This sequence originates from an adult with an advanced solid tumor such as melanoma, head and neck, liver or kidney cancer. The CDR3 spells CASSPWGGRETGELFF. The CDR3 region has the DNA TGTGCCAGCAGCCCGTGGGGGGGAAGAGAAACCGGGGAGCTGTTTTTT.